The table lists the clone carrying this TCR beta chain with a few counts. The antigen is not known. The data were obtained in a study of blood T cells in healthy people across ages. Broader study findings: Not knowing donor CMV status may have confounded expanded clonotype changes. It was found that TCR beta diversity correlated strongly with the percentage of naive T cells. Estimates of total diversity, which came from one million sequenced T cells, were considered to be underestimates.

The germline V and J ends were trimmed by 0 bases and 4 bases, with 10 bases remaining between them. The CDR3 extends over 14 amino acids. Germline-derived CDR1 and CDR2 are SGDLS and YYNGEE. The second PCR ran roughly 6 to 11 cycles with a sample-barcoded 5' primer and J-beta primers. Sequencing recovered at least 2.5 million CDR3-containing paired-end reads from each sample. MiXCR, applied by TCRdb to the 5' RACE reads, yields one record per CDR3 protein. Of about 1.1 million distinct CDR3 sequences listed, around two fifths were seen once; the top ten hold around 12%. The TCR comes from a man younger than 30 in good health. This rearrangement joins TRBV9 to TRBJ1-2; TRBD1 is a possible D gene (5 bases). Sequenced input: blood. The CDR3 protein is CASSVGDQGYGYTF. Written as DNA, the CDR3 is TGTGCCAGCAGCGTAGGGGATCAGGGCTATGGCTACACCTTC.